Each of the 9 T cell receptor beta chains below was sequenced from the same sample in a study of blood T cell repertoires in COVID-19. Some clones are missing from TCRdb's copy, which holds only in-frame ones; the method was immunoSEQ multiplex PCR. The repertoire includes approximately 350,000 clones, about 90% of them detected once, and around 3% sits in the top ten. The material sequenced was peripheral blood. The receptors originated from a woman between 25 and 40 years old with COVID-19, enrolled during active disease.

The chain carries TRBV6-5 and TRBJ1-2; TRBD1 matches at 7 bases. Germline trimming cut 8 bases from V and 3 bases from J; bases unmatched to any gene: 6. This CDR3 has 13 residues. CDR1 is MNHEY, CDR2 SVGAGI, per germline. CDR3: CASRDRPHYGYTF. CDR3 DNA: TGTGCCAGCCGGGACAGACCCCACTATGGCTACACCTTC.

The chain combines TRBV5-1 with TRBJ2-3, with TRBD1 matching over 9 bases. The CDR3 is 15 residues long. Per germline, CDR1 SGHRS and CDR2 YFSETQ. With 4 bases clipped from V and 3 bases from J, the junction kept 6 bases outside the gene matches. Here the CDR3 DNA reads TGCGCCAGCAGCACCTACAGGGGGCATACAGATACGCAGTATTTT. Translated, it gives CASSTYRGHTDTQYF.

The chain employs TRBV18 and TRBJ2-7, with 10 bases matching TRBD1. Germline values: CDR1 KGHSH, CDR2 LQKENI. The CDR3 is 13 amino acids. The trim removed 3 bases at V and 6 bases at J, leaving 2 bases unmatched. The CDR3 protein is CASSPRDRGEQYF. The DNA for the CDR3 is TGTGCCAGCTCACCCCGGGACAGGGGCGAGCAGTACTTC.

The chain has TRBV6-2 or TRBV6-3 and TRBJ2-5, with 10 bases identical to TRBD1. The germline gives CDR1 MNHEY, CDR2 SVGEGT. The ends lost 2 bases at V and 5 bases at J; junction bases unmatched: 8. This CDR3 has 16 residues. Written as DNA, the CDR3 is TGTGCCAGCAGTTACCCCCCGGGACAGGGGCGGGAGACCCAGTACTTC. Its translation: CASSYPPGQGRETQYF.

This clone was detected once. The V gene is TRBV11-2, the J gene TRBJ2-1, with 11 bases matching TRBD2. The junction had 12 bases not matched to a gene; V was cut back by 1 base and J by 4 bases. CDR3 size: 19 residues. Germline CDR1 SGHAT, CDR2 FQNNGV. The CDR3 DNA sequence: TGTGCCAGCAGCTTAGGGGGGGGTAGCGGGAGGGCCCAGTACAATGAGCAGTTCTTC. Translation gives CASSLGGGSGRAQYNEQFF.

The chain uses TRBV11-2 and TRBJ2-7; D perhaps matches TRBD2 (5 bases). This CDR3 comprises 11 residues. Germline lookup yields CDR1 SGHAT and CDR2 FQNNGV. Trimming pared 1 base from V and 9 bases from J, leaving 7 bases between. For the CDR3, the DNA is TGTGCCAGCAGCTTAGGAGGGCGGCAGTACTTC. This gives the protein CASSLGGRQYF.

The chain carries TRBV9 and TRBJ2-2, with TRBD2 as a possible D gene (6 bases). The CDR3 has 16 amino acids. The germline gives CDR1 SGDLS, CDR2 YYNGEE. Between the trimmed V and J ends, which lost 0 bases and 4 bases, there was a span of 13 bases. The DNA of the CDR3 is TGTGCCAGCAGCGTAGTCAGGGCCGGGGGCACCGGGGAGCTGTTTTTT. Protein: CASSVVRAGGTGELFF.

The chain couples TRBV7-8 to TRBJ2-3, with a weak D call TRBD2 (7 bases). This CDR3 is 14 amino acids long. Trimming took off 5 bases at V and 6 bases at J, with 15 bases between the two ends. The germline gives CDR1 SGHVS, CDR2 FQNEAQ. DNA of the CDR3: TGTGCCAGCAGCCCACCGGGGGGCCTGGATACGCAGTATTTT. Translating gives CASSPPGGLDTQYF.

The J gene is TRBJ2-5, the V gene TRBV11-2; no clear D. V lost 1 base and J 5 bases, leaving 11 bases between the germline ends. This CDR3 has 14 residues. From germline, CDR1 is SGHAT and CDR2 FQNNGV. CDR3 amino acids: CASSLAIARETQYF. The CDR3 bases are TGTGCCAGCAGCTTAGCCATCGCGAGGGAGACCCAGTACTTC.